This paragraph reports one TCR beta chain. The source of the sample is a study of shared clonotypes between healthy human individuals. Looked up from germline, CDR1 is KGHSH and CDR2 is LQKENI. Trimming cost V 6 bases and J 4 bases, with 17 bases left between them. CDR3 size: 15 residues. Using immunoSEQ multiplex PCR, the repertoire was profiled, and TCRdb retains in-frame clones only, with some absent. The sample has about 980,000 clones, 76% seen once. The rearrangement links TRBV18 to TRBJ2-3; D call uncertain. The TCR sequence derives from a man aged 18 to 35 in good health. Sequencing used memory CD4+ T cells sorted from blood. Regarding subset: CD45RA-negative fraction. In nucleotides, the CDR3 is TGTGCCAGCTCCGAACTAACAGCGACGGCAGATACGCAGTATTTT. This sequence encodes CASSELTATADTQYF.